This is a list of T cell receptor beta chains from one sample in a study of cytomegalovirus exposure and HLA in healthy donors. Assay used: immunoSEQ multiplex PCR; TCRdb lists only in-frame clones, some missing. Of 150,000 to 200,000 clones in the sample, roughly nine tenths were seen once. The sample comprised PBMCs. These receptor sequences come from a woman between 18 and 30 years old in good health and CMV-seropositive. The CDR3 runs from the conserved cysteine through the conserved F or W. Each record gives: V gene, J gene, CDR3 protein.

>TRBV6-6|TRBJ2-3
CATERGGPTTDTQYF
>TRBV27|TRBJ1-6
CASSPTGLFSPLHF
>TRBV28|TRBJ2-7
CASAGGFGEQYF
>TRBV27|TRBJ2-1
CASSSLAGVGDEQFF
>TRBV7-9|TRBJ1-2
CASRGQGTQGGYTF
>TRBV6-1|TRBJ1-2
CASISGGIDGYTF
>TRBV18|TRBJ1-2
CASSPLGQGIDHGYTF
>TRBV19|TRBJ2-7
CASSAGLAGASYEQYF
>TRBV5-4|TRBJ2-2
CASSFSSPRAAGGRTGELFF
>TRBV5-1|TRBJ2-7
CASRGGLAASYEQYF
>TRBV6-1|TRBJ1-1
CASITTGHPTEAFF
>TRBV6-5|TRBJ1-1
CASSSGTILKAFF
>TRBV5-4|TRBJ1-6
CASSPGQGYNSPLHF
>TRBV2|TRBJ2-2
CASSDHLVRLNTGELFF
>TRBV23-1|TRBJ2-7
CASSHQGKTYEQYF